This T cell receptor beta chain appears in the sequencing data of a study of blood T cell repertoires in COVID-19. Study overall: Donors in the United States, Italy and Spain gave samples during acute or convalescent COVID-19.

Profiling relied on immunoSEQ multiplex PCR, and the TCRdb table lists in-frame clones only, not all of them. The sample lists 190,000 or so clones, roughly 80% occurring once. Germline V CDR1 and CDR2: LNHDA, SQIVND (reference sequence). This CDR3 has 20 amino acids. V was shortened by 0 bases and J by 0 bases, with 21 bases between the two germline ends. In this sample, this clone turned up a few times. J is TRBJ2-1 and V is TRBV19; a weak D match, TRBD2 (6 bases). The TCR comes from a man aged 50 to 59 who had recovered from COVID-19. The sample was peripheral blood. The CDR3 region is CASSIDPPGSPYISYNEQFF. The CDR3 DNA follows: TGTGCCAGTAGTATAGATCCCCCCGGGAGCCCGTATATCTCCTACAATGAGCAGTTCTTC.